One and the same sample provided the 26 T cell receptor beta chains below, sequenced in a study of T-cell memory formation after mild COVID-19. TCRdb analysed the 5' RACE reads with MiXCR anew, one entry per CDR3 protein. Altogether 100,000 to 150,000 distinct CDR3 sequences are present, more than 15% being singletons, with the ten largest covering around 4.8%. The sequenced sample was PBMCs or a T cell subset sorted from them (not recorded which). These receptor sequences come from a man in his late teens or twenties who had mild COVID-19 (a few samples of this study predate the infection). Cell type and time point are not known.

This clonotype was observed a few times. The chain carries TRBV20-1 and TRBJ1-1; no definite D call. In germline, CDR1 is DFQATT, CDR2 SNEGSKA (reference sequence). Trimming pared 2 bases from V and 0 bases from J, leaving 13 bases between. The CDR3 loop spans 15 amino acids. The CDR3 DNA is TGCAGTGCTAGAAAGGGAGGCGGCTTGAACACTGAAGCTTTCTTT. Translated: CSARKGGGLNTEAFF.

This clonotype was seen a few times. This chain joins TRBV2 and TRBJ2-5; no firm D call. V dropped 3 bases and J dropped 7 bases, with 9 bases sitting between them. Germline V CDR1 and CDR2: SNHLY, FYNNEI. The CDR3 is 12 amino acids. The DNA of the CDR3 is TGTGCCAGCAGTGAGATCCAGGCGACCCAGTACTTC. It translates to CASSEIQATQYF.

The J gene is TRBJ2-5, the V gene TRBV6-2 or TRBV6-3; 10 positions agree with TRBD1. Germline CDR1 MNHEY, CDR2 SVGEGT. The CDR3 has 13 amino acids. The V segment lost 4 bases and the J segment 4 bases; nucleotides outside the gene matches: 0. The CDR3 nucleotides read TGTGCCAGCAGTTGGGACAGGGGAGAGACCCAGTACTTC. Translated: CASSWDRGETQYF.

This clonotype has only a few counts. J is TRBJ2-7 and V is TRBV2; D may be TRBD1 or TRBD2 (5 bases each). With 3 bases removed from V and 11 bases from J, the gap between germline ends came to 17 bases. CDR1 and CDR2 (germline): SNHLY, FYNNEI. The CDR3 totals 13 residues. The DNA for the CDR3 is TGTGCCAGCAGTGATAGAGGACCAGGGAGTAAGTACGTC. Translated, it gives CASSDRGPGSKYV.

The table lists this clonotype with a few counts. The V and J genes are TRBV7-2 and TRBJ1-5; no clear D gene. The CDR3 is 15 amino acids. V dropped 3 bases and J dropped 1 base, with 10 bases sitting between them. Looked up from germline, CDR1 is SGHTA and CDR2 is FQGNSA. CDR3 sequence: CASSLENASNQPQHF. CDR3 bases: TGTGCCAGCAGCTTGGAAAACGCAAGCAATCAGCCCCAGCATTTT.

This clonotype was seen a few times. The V and J genes are TRBV20-1 and TRBJ2-1; 14 bases are shared with TRBD2. Germline V gives CDR1 DFQATT, CDR2 SNEGSKA (reference sequence). V shed 6 bases, J shed 5 bases, and the junction held 18 bases outside the gene matches. The CDR3 sequence is 19 residues long. Here the CDR3 reads CSAYVTSGGARRLDNEQFF. In DNA, the CDR3 is TGCAGTGCCTATGTGACTAGCGGGGGGGCCCGTCGTTTGGACAATGAGCAGTTCTTC.

This clonotype was detected a few times. The chain employs TRBV5-1 and TRBJ2-3; D is unclear. Germline CDR1 reads SGHRS; CDR2 reads YFSETQ. Trimming stripped 1 base from V and 0 bases from J, with 9 bases between. The CDR3 covers 15 residues. The DNA for the CDR3 is TGCGCCAGCAGCTTGAGTGGCAGAAGCACAGATACGCAGTATTTT. Translated, it gives CASSLSGRSTDTQYF.

This chain connects TRBV6-2 or TRBV6-3 to TRBJ1-5; D gene uncertain. Trimming left V 6 bases short and J 3 bases short, with 12 bases between. Germline V CDR1 and CDR2: MNHEY, SVGEGT. The CDR3 consists of 14 residues. CDR3: CASREKVINQPQHF. DNA for the CDR3: TGTGCCAGCAGGGAAAAAGTTATCAATCAGCCCCAGCATTTT.

J is TRBJ2-5 and V is TRBV7-2; 7 bases agree with TRBD1. The junction had 7 bases not matched to a gene; V was cut back by 7 bases and J by 2 bases. The CDR3 runs to 14 residues. Germline V lookup: CDR1 SGHTA, CDR2 FQGNSA. CDR3 nucleotide sequence: TGTGCCAGCACCAACCAGGGACAGCAAGAGACCCAGTACTTC. It codes for CASTNQGQQETQYF.

This clonotype has just a few counts. The V gene is TRBV7-2, the J gene TRBJ2-2; D is perhaps TRBD2 (5 bases). The CDR3 consists of 15 residues. V lost 5 bases and J lost 1, with 11 bases in between. Looked up from germline, CDR1 is SGHTA and CDR2 is FQGNSA. CDR3 sequence: CASSRDILNTGELFF. The CDR3 nucleotides read TGTGCCAGCAGCCGGGATATCCTGAACACCGGGGAGCTGTTTTTT.

The J gene is TRBJ2-1, the V gene TRBV5-1; 7 nucleotides align to TRBD2. The trim removed 0 bases at V and 2 bases at J, leaving 2 bases unmatched. Germline values: CDR1 SGHRS, CDR2 YFSETQ. The CDR3 covers 15 residues. The CDR3 DNA follows: TGCGCCAGCAGCTTGGAGGCGGGGGCCTACAATGAGCAGTTCTTC. It encodes CASSLEAGAYNEQFF.

The chain joins TRBV3-1 to TRBJ2-1, with TRBD2 matching 7 bases. With V trimmed by 4 bases and J by 2 bases, 8 bases remained unmatched. The CDR3 extends over 16 amino acids. The germline V gene has CDR1 LGHDT and CDR2 YNNKEL (reference sequence). This chain's CDR3 is CASSPRWGGAYNEQFF. The CDR3 bases are TGTGCCAGCAGCCCCCGTTGGGGGGGGGCCTACAATGAGCAGTTCTTC.

V is TRBV10-3 and J is TRBJ2-7; maybe TRBD1 (5 bases). Germline-derived CDR1 and CDR2 are ENHRY and SYGVKD. With 0 bases removed from V and 1 base from J, the gap between germline ends came to 7 bases. This CDR3 has 14 residues. CDR3 in DNA: TGTGCCATCAGTGAGTCTGCAGGGTCCTACGAGCAGTACTTC. This translates into CAISESAGSYEQYF.

This chain connects TRBV6-5 to TRBJ2-1; 8 nucleotides match TRBD2. Germline-derived CDR1 and CDR2 are MNHEY and SVGAGI. This CDR3 spans 13 amino acids. V was pared by 0 bases and J by 9 bases, with 1 base of the junction left unmatched. In DNA form, the CDR3 reads TGTGCCAGCAGTTACTCGGCGGGAGGTGAGCAGTTCTTC. This translates into CASSYSAGGEQFF.

The V gene is TRBV6-5, the J gene TRBJ1-5; D uncertain. The CDR3 spans 14 residues. Per the germline V gene, CDR1 is MNHEY and CDR2 is SVGAGI. Deletions cut 2 bases from V and 2 bases from J, with 7 bases between. The CDR3 spells CASSYLSGNQPQHF. CDR3 coding DNA: TGTGCCAGCAGTTACCTAAGTGGCAATCAGCCCCAGCATTTT.

V and J are TRBV20-1 and TRBJ1-1; D uncertain. The CDR3 length is 14 residues. CDR1 is DFQATT and CDR2 is SNEGSKA in the germline V gene (reference sequence). The V gene lost 1 base and the J gene lost 2 bases, with 11 bases spanning the gap. The CDR3 nucleotides read TGCAGTGCTAGAGCTGCGGAGGGAAACACTGAAGCTTTCTTT. Residues: CSARAAEGNTEAFF.

This chain links TRBV5-1 with TRBJ2-2; D is ambiguous. The CDR3 sequence is 15 residues long. Germline loops: CDR1 SGHRS, CDR2 YFSETQ. The V end lost 2 bases, the J end lost 1 base, and 9 bases lay between the germline ends. CDR3 amino acids: CASSFSAGNTGELFF. DNA of the CDR3: TGCGCCAGCAGCTTTTCGGCCGGGAACACCGGGGAGCTGTTTTTT.

This clonotype was seen only a few times. The chain uses TRBV3-1 and TRBJ1-1; perhaps TRBD1 as D (6 bases). This CDR3 spans 18 amino acids. V lost 1 base and J lost 4, with 22 bases in between. Germline V lookup: CDR1 LGHDT, CDR2 YNNKEL (reference sequence). The CDR3 is CASSQGIIRQAGATEAFF. In DNA, the CDR3 is TGTGCCAGCAGCCAAGGTATAATTCGACAGGCGGGTGCCACTGAAGCTTTCTTT.

This clonotype was observed many times. The chain joins TRBV7-9 to TRBJ2-3, with 14 bases matching TRBD2. Losses at the gene ends were 5 bases for V and 2 bases for J; bases not matched to a gene: 9. CDR1 SEHNR and CDR2 FQNEAQ come from the germline V gene (reference sequence). The CDR3 spans 18 residues. The CDR3 DNA sequence: TGTGCCAGCAGCAGGGGACTAGCGGGGGAGGAATACACAGATACGCAGTATTTT. Its translation is CASSRGLAGEEYTDTQYF.

V gene TRBV3-1 combines with J gene TRBJ2-3; 8 bases agree with TRBD2. Germline V gene lookup returns CDR1 LGHDT and CDR2 YNNKEL (reference sequence). This CDR3 is built from 16 residues. V was clipped by 4 bases and J by 0 bases; unmatched bases: 6. DNA of the CDR3: TGTGCCAGCAGCCGTCAAGCGGGGGCTAGCACAGATACGCAGTATTTT. Translation gives CASSRQAGASTDTQYF.

The chain is built from TRBV20-1 and TRBJ1-2; 9 bases match TRBD1. Germline assignment: CDR1 DFQATT and CDR2 SNEGSKA (reference sequence). CDR3 size: 12 residues. V was clipped by 6 bases and J by 6 bases; unmatched bases: 5. The CDR3 nucleotides read TGCAGTGCCCTCAGACAGGGGGATGGCTACACCTTC. This encodes CSALRQGDGYTF.

This clonotype was seen more than once but under ten times. The chain links TRBV7-2 to TRBJ2-7; possibly TRBD2 for D (7 bases). From germline, CDR1 is SGHTA and CDR2 FQGNSA. V was cut by 5 bases and J by 6 bases, with 17 bases left in between. CDR3 length: 14 residues. In DNA form, the CDR3 reads TGTGCCAGCAGCCCCGGGGGGCAGTTATCCGAGCAGTACGTC. This translates into CASSPGGQLSEQYV.

There are a few counts of this clonotype. The genes are TRBV5-4 and TRBJ2-1, with 8 bases lining up with TRBD2. Looked up from germline, CDR1 is SGHNT and CDR2 is YYREEE (reference sequence). The CDR3 sequence is 14 residues long. The J segment lost 5 bases and the V segment lost 3 bases, leaving 4 bases of the junction unmatched. The CDR3 loop is CASSSRGGNNEQFF. CDR3 sequence (DNA): TGTGCCAGCAGCTCCCGGGGGGGCAACAATGAGCAGTTCTTC.

This clonotype came up a few times. V gene TRBV5-1 combines with J gene TRBJ2-3; 7 nucleotides agree with TRBD2. Trimming cost V 0 bases and J 3 bases; bases outside gene matches: 7. This CDR3 is 16 amino acids long. Germline V gives CDR1 SGHRS, CDR2 YFSETQ. The CDR3, as DNA: TGCGCCAGCAGCTTGGCCGCGCTAGCGGATACAGATACGCAGTATTTT. Translating gives CASSLAALADTDTQYF.

This chain links TRBV3-1 with TRBJ1-5; D gene unclear. CDR1 LGHDT and CDR2 YNNKEL come from the germline V gene (reference sequence). V dropped 0 bases and J dropped 6 bases, with 6 bases sitting between them. There are 13 residues in the CDR3. The CDR3 DNA reads TGTGCCAGCAGCCAAGACTTGTCTCAGCCCCAGCATTTT. Encoded protein: CASSQDLSQPQHF.

V is TRBV11-2 and J is TRBJ2-3; TRBD2 agrees at 11 bases. The CDR3 covers 14 residues. Germline V gene data show CDR1 as SGHAT and CDR2 as FQNNGV. Losses at the gene ends were 6 bases for V and 7 bases for J; bases not matched to a gene: 6. The CDR3 spells CASRRLAGRYTQYF. The CDR3 DNA reads TGTGCCAGCAGGCGACTAGCGGGGCGCTATACGCAGTATTTT.